This T cell receptor (beta chain) was sequenced during a study of regulatory T cells in long-lasting Graves disease. Study-wide results and caveats: Accuracy could have been hurt by small sample size. Persistent Graves' disease cases displayed lower TCR diversity than newly diagnosed ones.

Documented time point: newly diagnosed GD, antithyroid drugs for less than 3 months. There was RNA extracted from PBMCs, and the TCR library was made from it. iRepertoire HTBI primers and Arm-PCR of CDR3 regions built TCR beta libraries. Each CDR3 protein is one row after TCRdb ran MiXCR on the multiplex PCR reads. The sample records roughly 500,000 distinct CDR3 sequences, roughly 12% being singletons. This clonotype has only a few counts. Antigen: not known. These data are also associated with another study on T cells in Graves' hyperthyroidism and ophthalmopathy. As reported in that work: Ophthalmopathy was distinguished from stable hyperthyroidism by 13 V-J signatures.

This sequence was found in a man in his thirties or forties with Graves disease. Specimen: peripheral blood mononuclear cells (PBMCs), collected at new diagnosis, from a patient treated with antithyroid drugs.

DNA of the CDR3: TGTGCCAGCTCATATGAGACCCAGTACTTC. It specifies CASSYETQYF. The chain couples TRBV18 to TRBJ2-5; D not resolved. The CDR3 covers 10 residues. From germline, CDR1 is KGHSH and CDR2 LQKENI. Trimming took 5 bases from V and 5 from J, leaving 3 bases between them.